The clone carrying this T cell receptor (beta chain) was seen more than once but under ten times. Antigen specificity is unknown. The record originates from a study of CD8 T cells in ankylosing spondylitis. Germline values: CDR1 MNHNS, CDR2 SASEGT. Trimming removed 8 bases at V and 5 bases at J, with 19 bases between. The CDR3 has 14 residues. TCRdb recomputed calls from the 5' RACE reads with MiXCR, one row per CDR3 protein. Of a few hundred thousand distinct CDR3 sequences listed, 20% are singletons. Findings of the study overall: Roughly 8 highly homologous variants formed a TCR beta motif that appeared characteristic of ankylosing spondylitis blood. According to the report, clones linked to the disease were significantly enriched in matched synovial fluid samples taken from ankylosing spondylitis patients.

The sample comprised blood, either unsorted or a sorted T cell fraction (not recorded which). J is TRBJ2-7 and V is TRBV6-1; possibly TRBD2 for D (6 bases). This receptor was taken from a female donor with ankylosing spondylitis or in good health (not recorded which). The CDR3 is CASFPGQGGHEQYF. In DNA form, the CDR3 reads TGTGCCAGCTTCCCCGGCCAGGGAGGCCACGAGCAGTACTTC.